The T cell receptor (beta chain) described here comes from a study of tumor-infiltrating lymphocytes in primary liver carcinoma. Overall study context: With diameters of 4.2 to 10 cm, tumors were stage T1-T3 N0M0.

Study-level results: Tumor specimens were characterized by a significantly higher top-250-clone fraction than blood (p = 0.039).

From approximately 0.5 ug of total RNA, TCR beta-specific cDNA was reverse-transcribed using a constant-region primer. Three-round nested multiplex PCR performed with slightly modified ARM-PCR produced the TCR beta libraries. TCRdb redid the calling of the multiplex PCR reads with MiXCR, one entry per CDR3 protein. The sample consists of nearly 200,000 distinct CDR3 sequences, about two thirds of them appearing once. Out of unsorted whole blood came the blood RNA, and germline DNA was extracted as well. As to this clonotype: The antigen is not known.

The receptor's source is a woman aged 55-75 years with primary liver carcinoma and hepatitis B virus infection. The sequencing sample was made of peripheral blood.

CDR3 DNA sequence: TGTGCCAGCAGCCTCGCAGGTTGGGGGGAGAGCTCCTACAATGAGCAGTTCTTC. It yields the protein CASSLAGWGESSYNEQFF. The chain couples TRBV28 to TRBJ2-1; a weak D match, TRBD2 (6 bases). From germline, CDR1 is MDHEN and CDR2 SYDVKM. Between the trimmed V and J ends, which lost 6 bases and 0 bases, there was a span of 21 bases. The CDR3 loop spans 18 amino acids.